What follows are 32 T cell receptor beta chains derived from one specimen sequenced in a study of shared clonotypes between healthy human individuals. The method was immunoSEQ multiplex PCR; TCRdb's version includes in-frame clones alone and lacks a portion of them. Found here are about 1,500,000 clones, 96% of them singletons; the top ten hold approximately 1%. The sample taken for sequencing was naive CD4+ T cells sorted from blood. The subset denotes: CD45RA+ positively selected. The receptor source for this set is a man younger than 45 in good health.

The CDR3 region is CASSRGVLTGELFF. CDR3 in DNA: TGTGCCAGTTCCCGGGGGGTTCTGACCGGGGAGCTGTTTTTT. The rearrangement joins TRBV19 to TRBJ2-2, with TRBD2 matching over 7 bases. CDR3 length: 14 residues. Germline V lookup: CDR1 LNHDA, CDR2 SQIVND (reference sequence). Trimming removed 8 bases from V and 5 bases from J; junction bases left unmatched: 8. Complete variable domain (other parts from reference TRBV19 and TRBJ2-2): DGGITQSPKYLFRKEGQNVTLSCEQNLNHDAMYWYRQDPGQGLRLIYYSQIVNDFQKGDIAEGYSVSREKKESFPLTVTSAQKNPTAFYLCASSRGVLTGELFFGEGSRLTVL.

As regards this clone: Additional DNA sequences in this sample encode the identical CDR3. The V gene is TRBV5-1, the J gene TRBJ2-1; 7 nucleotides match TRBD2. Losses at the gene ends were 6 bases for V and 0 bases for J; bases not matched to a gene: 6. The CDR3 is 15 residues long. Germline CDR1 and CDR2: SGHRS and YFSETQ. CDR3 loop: CASTLGGSSYNEQFF. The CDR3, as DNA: TGCGCCAGCACCCTAGGCGGGAGCTCCTACAATGAGCAGTTCTTC.

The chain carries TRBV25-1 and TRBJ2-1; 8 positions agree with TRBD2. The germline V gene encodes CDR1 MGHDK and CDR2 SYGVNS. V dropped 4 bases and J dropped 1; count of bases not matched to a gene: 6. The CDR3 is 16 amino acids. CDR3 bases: TGTGCCAGCAGTGGCGGACTAGCCGAATCCTACAATGAGCAGTTCTTC. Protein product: CASSGGLAESYNEQFF.

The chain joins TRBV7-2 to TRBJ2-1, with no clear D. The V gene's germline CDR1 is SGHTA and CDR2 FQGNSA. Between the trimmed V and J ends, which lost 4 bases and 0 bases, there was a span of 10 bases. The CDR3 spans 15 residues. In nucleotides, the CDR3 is TGTGCCAGCAGCTCCCCTTCACGCTCCTACAATGAGCAGTTCTTC. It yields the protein CASSSPSRSYNEQFF. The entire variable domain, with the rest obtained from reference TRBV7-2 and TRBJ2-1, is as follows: GAGVSQSPSNKVTEKGKDVELRCDPISGHTALYWYRQSLGQGLEFLIYFQGNSAPDKSGLPSDRFSAERTGGSVSTLTIQRTQQEDSAVYLCASSSPSRSYNEQFFGPGTRLTVL.

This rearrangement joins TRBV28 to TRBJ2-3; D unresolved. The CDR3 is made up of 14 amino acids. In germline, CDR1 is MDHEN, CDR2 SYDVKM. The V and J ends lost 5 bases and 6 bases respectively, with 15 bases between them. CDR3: CASSPIRVVDTQYF. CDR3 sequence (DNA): TGTGCCAGCAGTCCGATTCGGGTCGTCGATACGCAGTATTTT.

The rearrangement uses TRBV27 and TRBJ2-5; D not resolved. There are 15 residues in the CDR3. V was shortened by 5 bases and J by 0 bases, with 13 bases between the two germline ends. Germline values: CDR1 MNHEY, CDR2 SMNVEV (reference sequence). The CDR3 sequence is CASSPQLQNQETQYF. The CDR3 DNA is TGTGCCAGCAGTCCCCAGCTTCAGAACCAAGAGACCCAGTACTTC.

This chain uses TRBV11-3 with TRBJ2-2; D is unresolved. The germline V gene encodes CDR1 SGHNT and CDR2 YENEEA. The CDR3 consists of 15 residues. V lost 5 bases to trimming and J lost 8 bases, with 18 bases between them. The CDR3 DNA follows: TGTGCCAGCAGCCCGTCGACCTGGGTTCCGGGGGAGCTGTTTTTT. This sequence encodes CASSPSTWVPGELFF.

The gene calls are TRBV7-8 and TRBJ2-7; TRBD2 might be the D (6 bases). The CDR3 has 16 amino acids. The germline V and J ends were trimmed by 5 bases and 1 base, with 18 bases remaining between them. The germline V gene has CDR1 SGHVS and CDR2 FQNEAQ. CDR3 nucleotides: TGTGCCAGCAGCCCCCTGGGGGGAGACGGTTCCTACGAGCAGTACTTC. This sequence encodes CASSPLGGDGSYEQYF.

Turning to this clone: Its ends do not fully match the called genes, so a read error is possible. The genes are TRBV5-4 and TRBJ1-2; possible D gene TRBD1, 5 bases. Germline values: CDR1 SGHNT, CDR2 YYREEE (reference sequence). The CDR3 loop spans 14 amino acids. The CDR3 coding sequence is TGTGCCAGCAGCCCGAAACAGGATCCTAATACGATCGGCTTC. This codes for CASSPKQDPNTIGF.

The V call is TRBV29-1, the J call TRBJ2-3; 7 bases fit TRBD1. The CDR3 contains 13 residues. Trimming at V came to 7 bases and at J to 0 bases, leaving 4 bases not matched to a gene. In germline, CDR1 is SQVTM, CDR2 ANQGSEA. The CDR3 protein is CSAPDRSTDTQYF. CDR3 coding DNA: TGCAGCGCCCCGGACAGGAGCACAGATACGCAGTATTTT.

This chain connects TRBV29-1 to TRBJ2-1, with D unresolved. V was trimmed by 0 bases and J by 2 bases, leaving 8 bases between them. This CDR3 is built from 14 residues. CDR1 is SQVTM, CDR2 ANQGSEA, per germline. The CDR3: CSVEDNPAYNEQFF. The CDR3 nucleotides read TGCAGCGTTGAAGATAACCCGGCCTACAATGAGCAGTTCTTC.

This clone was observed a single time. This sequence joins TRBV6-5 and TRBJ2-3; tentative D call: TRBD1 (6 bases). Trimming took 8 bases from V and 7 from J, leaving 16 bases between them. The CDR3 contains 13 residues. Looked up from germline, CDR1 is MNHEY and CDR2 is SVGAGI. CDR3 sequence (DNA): TGTGCCAGCCGGCCTGGGGGCGCATATACGCAGTATTTT. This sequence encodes CASRPGGAYTQYF.

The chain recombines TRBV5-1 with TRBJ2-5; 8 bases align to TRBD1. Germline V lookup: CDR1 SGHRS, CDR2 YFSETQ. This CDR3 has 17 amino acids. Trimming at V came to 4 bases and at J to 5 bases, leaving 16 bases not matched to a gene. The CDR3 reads CASSTVSGTGPWETQYF. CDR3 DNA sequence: TGCGCCAGCAGCACCGTTTCAGGGACAGGACCATGGGAGACCCAGTACTTC.

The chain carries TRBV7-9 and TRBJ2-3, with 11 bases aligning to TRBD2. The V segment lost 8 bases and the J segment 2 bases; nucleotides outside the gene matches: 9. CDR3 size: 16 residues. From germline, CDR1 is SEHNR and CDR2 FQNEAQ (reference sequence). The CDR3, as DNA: TGTGCCAGCCGGTCGGGACTAGCGGAAGTCACAGATACGCAGTATTTT. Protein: CASRSGLAEVTDTQYF. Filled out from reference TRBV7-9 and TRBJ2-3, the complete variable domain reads DTGVSQNPRHKITKRGQNVTFRCDPISEHNRLYWYRQTLGQGPEFLTYFQNEAQLEKSRLLSDRFSAERPKGSFSTLEIQRTEQGDSAMYLCASRSGLAEVTDTQYFGPGTRLTVL.

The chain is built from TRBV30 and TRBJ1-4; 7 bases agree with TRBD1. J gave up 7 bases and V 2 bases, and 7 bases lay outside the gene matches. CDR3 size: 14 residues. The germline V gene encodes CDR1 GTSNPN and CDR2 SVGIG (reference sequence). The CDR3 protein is CAWSTGAASEKLFF. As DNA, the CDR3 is TGTGCCTGGAGTACAGGGGCAGCAAGTGAAAAACTGTTTTTT.

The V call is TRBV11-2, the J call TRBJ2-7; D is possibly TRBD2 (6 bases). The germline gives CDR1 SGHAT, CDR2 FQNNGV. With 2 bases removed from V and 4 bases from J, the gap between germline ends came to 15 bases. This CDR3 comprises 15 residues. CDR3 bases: TGTGCCAGCAGCTTATTGGACGGGAGTATATACGAGCAGTACTTC. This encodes CASSLLDGSIYEQYF. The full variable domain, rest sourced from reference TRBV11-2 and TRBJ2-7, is EAGVAQSPRYKIIEKRQSVAFWCNPISGHATLYWYQQILGQGPKLLIQFQNNGVVDDSQLPKDRFSAERLKGVDSTLKIQPAKLEDSAVYLCASSLLDGSIYEQYFGPGTRLTVT.

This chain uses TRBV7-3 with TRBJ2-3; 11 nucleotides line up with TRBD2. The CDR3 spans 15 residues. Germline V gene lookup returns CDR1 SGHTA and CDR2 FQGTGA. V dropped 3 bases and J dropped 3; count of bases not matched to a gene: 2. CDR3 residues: CASSFRLAGTDTQYF. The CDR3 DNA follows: TGTGCCAGCAGCTTTCGACTAGCGGGGACAGATACGCAGTATTTT.

The CDR3 bases are TGTGCCAGTAGTATTGCGGATGCCTACGAGCAGTACTTC. It is translated as CASSIADAYEQYF. V and J are TRBV19 and TRBJ2-7; D call uncertain. Germline V gene sequence: CDR1 LNHDA, CDR2 SQIVND (reference sequence). Trimming took 3 bases from V and 2 from J, leaving 8 bases between them. CDR3 length: 13 amino acids.

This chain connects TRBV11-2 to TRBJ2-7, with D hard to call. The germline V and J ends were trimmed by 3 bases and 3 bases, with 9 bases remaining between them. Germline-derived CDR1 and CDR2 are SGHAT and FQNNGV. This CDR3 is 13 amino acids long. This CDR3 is CASSFRAVYEQYF. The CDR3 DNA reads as TGTGCCAGCAGCTTCCGGGCGGTCTACGAGCAGTACTTC.

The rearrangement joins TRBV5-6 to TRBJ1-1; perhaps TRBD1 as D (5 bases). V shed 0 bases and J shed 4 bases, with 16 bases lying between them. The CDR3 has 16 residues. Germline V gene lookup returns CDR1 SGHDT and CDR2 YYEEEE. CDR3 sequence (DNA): TGTGCCAGCAGCTTGGTTGCAGGGAGAATGGCCACTGAAGCTTTCTTT. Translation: CASSLVAGRMATEAFF.

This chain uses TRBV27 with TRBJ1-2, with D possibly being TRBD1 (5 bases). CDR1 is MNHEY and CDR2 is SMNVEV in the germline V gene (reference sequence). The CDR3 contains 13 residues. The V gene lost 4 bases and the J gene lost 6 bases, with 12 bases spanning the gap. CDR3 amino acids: CASSSRGGDGYTF. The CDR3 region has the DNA TGTGCCAGCAGTTCCCGGGGGGGGGATGGCTACACCTTC.

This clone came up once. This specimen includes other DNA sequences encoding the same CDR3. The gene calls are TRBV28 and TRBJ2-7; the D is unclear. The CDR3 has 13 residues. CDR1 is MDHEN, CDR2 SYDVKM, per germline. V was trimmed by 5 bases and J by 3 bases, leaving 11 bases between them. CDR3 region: CASSPPGSYEQYF. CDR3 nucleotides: TGTGCCAGCAGTCCTCCCGGCAGCTACGAGCAGTACTTC. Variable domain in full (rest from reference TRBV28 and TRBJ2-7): DVKVTQSSRYLVKRTGEKVFLECVQDMDHENMFWYRQDPGLGLRLIYFSYDVKMKEKGDIPEGYSVSREKKERFSLILESASTNQTSMYLCASSPPGSYEQYFGPGTRLTVT.

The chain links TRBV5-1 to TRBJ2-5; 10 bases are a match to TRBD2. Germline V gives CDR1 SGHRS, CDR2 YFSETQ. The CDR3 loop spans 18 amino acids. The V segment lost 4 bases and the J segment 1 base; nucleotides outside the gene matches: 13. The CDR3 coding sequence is TGCGCCAGCAGCGGAACTAGGACTAGCGGTCTAATCCAAGAGACCCAGTACTTC. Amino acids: CASSGTRTSGLIQETQYF.

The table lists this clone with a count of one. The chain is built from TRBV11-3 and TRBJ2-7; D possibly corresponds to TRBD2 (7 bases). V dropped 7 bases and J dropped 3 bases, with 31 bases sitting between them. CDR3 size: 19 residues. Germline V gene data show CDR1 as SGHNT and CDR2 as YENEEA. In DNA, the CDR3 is TGTGCCAGCAAAGAAGGGGGACTAAGCCTCACTCAATCCCTCTACGAGCAGTACTTC. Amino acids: CASKEGGLSLTQSLYEQYF.

For the CDR3, the DNA is TGTGCCAGCTCACCGATAGGACCCGGACAGGGGGCAAGGACAGATACGCAGTATTTT. Translated: CASSPIGPGQGARTDTQYF. The genes are TRBV18 and TRBJ2-3; 11 positions match TRBD1. The CDR3 contains 19 residues. V shed 3 bases and J 3 bases; nucleotides not matched to a gene: 14. Germline CDR1 is KGHSH and CDR2 is LQKENI.

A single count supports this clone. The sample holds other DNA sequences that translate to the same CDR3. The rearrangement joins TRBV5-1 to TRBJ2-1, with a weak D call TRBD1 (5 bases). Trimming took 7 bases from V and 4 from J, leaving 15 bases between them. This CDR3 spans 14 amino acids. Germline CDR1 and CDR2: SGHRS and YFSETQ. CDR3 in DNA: TGCGCCAGCGCCGTGGGGCGGATATACAATGAGCAGTTCTTC. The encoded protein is CASAVGRIYNEQFF.

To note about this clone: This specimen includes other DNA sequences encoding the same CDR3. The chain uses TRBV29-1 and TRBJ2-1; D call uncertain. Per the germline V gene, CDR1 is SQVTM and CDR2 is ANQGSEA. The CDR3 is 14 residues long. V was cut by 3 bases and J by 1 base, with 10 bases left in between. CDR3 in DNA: TGCAGCGTTGAGTCAGCGCGATCCTACAATGAGCAGTTCTTC. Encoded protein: CSVESARSYNEQFF.

CDR3 sequence reads: CAISETGGDPTGELFF. The CDR3 coding sequence is TGTGCCATCAGTGAGACAGGGGGAGACCCCACCGGGGAGCTGTTTTTT. The chain combines TRBV10-3 with TRBJ2-2; 8 bases map to TRBD1. Germline V gene lookup returns CDR1 ENHRY and CDR2 SYGVKD. This CDR3 comprises 16 residues. J lost 4 bases, V lost 2 bases, and 6 bases had no gene match.

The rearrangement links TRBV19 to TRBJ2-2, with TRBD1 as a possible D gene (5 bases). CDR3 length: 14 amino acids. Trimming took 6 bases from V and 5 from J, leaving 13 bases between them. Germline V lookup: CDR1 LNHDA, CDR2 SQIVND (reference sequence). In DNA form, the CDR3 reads TGTGCCAGTAGATTGCAGGGTTGGACCGGGGAGCTGTTTTTT. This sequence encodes CASRLQGWTGELFF.

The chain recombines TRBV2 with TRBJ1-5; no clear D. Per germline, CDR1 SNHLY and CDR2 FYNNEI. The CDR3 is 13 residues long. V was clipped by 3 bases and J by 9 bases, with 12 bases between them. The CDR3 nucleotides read TGTGCCAGCAGTGAGTGGTCCGGCTGGCCCCAGCATTTT. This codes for CASSEWSGWPQHF.

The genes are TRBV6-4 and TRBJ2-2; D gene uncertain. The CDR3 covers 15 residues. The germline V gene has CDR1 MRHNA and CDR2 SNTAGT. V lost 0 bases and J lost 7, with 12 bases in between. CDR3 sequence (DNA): TGTGCCAGCAGTGACTCGACGGGCAACGGCGGGGAGCTGTTTTTT. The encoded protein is CASSDSTGNGGELFF.

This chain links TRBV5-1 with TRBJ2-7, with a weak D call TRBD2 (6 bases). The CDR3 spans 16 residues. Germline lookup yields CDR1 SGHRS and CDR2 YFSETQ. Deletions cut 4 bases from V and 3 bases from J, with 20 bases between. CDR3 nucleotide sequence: TGCGCCAGCAGCACGGCTAGCCCGGACTATCTCTACGAGCAGTACTTC. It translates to CASSTASPDYLYEQYF.